The entry below gives a single TCR beta chain sequence along with its context. Its antigen is not identified. A minimum of 7 million PBMCs was isolated per sample. The CDR3 runs to 18 residues. Germline CDR1 LGHNA, CDR2 YNFKEQ. Trimming cost V 0 bases and J 4 bases, with 16 bases left between them. This entry is derived from a study of blood T cells in healthy people across ages. Study observations and caveats: Observed TCR beta diversity per million T cells went down as age went up. This fall followed a roughly linear course with age.

The second PCR ran about 6 to 12 cycles with a sample-barcoded 5' primer and J-beta primers. The template-switch adaptor was a 5' adaptor with 12 random nucleotides. It tagged each cDNA molecule. TCRdb fed the 5' RACE reads into MiXCR, producing one record per CDR3 protein. The sample lists some 860,000 distinct CDR3 sequences; 56% were seen once. Sequenced input: blood. The chain carries TRBV4-2 and TRBJ1-6, with D unclear. The TCR originated in a man aged 40-55 years in good health. The CDR3 loop is CASSQENFRSSYNSPLHF. The CDR3 DNA sequence: TGTGCCAGCAGCCAAGAAAATTTTCGGTCATCTTATAATTCACCCCTCCACTTT.